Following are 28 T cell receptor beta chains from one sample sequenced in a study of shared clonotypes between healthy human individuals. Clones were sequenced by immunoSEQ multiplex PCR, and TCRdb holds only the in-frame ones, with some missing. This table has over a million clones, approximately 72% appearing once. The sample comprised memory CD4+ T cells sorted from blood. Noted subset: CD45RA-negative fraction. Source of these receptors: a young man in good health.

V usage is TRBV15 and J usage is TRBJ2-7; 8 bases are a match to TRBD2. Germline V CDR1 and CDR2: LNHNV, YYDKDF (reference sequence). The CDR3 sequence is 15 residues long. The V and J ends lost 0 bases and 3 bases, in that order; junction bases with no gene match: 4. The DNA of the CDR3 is TGTGCCACCAGCAGAGATACCAGCGGGAGCTACGAGCAGTACTTC. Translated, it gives CATSRDTSGSYEQYF.

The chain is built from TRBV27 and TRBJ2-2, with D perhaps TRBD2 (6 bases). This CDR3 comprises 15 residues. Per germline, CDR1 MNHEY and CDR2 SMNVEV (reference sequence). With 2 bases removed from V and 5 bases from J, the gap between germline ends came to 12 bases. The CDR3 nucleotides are TGTGCCAGCAGTTTAGGGGAGGAATTTACCGGGGAGCTGTTTTTT. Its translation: CASSLGEEFTGELFF.

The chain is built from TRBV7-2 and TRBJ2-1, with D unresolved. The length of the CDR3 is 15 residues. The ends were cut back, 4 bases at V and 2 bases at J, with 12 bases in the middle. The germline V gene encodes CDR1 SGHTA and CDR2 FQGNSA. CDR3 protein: CASSSSHYAYNEQFF. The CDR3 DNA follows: TGTGCCAGCAGCTCCTCGCACTACGCCTACAATGAGCAGTTCTTC. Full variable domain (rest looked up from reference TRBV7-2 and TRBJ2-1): GAGVSQSPSNKVTEKGKDVELRCDPISGHTALYWYRQSLGQGLEFLIYFQGNSAPDKSGLPSDRFSAERTGGSVSTLTIQRTQQEDSAVYLCASSSSHYAYNEQFFGPGTRLTVL.

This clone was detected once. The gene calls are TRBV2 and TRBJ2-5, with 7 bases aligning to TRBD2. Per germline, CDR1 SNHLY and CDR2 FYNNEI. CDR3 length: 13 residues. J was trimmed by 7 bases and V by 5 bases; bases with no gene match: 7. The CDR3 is CASSPGRSGTQYF. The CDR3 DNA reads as TGTGCCAGCAGTCCCGGGAGGTCCGGGACCCAGTACTTC. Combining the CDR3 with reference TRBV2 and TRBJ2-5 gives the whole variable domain EPEVTQTPSHQVTQMGQEVILRCVPISNHLYFYWYRQILGQKVEFLVSFYNNEISEKSEIFDDQFSVERPDGSNFTLKIRSTKLEDSAMYFCASSPGRSGTQYFGPGTRLLVL.

The CDR3 DNA reads TGCGCCAGCAGTGGTGGGACTAGCGGGAAGCCCTACGAGCAGTACTTC. It is translated as CASSGGTSGKPYEQYF. The rearrangement joins TRBV10-1 to TRBJ2-7; 13 bases are a match to TRBD2. V gave up 4 bases and J gave up 2 bases; unmatched junction bases: 5. CDR3 length: 16 amino acids. Germline V gene lookup returns CDR1 WNHNN and CDR2 SYGVQD (reference sequence).

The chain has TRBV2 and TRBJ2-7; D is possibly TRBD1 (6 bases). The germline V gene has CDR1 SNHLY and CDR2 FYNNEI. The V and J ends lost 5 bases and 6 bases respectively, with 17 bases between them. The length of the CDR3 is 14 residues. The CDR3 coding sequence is TGTGCCAGCAGTTCACAGGGCGATCGGGGCGAGCAGTACTTC. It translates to CASSSQGDRGEQYF.

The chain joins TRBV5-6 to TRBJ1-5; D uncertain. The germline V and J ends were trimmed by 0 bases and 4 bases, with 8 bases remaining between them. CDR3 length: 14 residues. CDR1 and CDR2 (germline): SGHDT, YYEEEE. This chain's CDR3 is CASSLVGGNQPQHF. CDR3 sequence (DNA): TGTGCCAGCAGCTTGGTAGGAGGTAATCAGCCCCAGCATTTT.

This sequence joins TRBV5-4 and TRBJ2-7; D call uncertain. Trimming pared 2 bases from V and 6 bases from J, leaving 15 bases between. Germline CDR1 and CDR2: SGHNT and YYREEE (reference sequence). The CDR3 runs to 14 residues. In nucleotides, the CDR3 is TGTGCCAGCAGCTTACCAGAGAAACTGGGCGAGCAGTACTTC. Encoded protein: CASSLPEKLGEQYF.

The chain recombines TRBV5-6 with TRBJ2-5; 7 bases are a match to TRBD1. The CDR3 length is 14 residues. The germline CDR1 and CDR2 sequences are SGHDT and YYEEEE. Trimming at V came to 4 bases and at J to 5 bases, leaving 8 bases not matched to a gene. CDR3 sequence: CASSRDSGRETQYF. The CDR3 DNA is TGTGCCAGCAGCCGGGACAGTGGTCGGGAGACCCAGTACTTC. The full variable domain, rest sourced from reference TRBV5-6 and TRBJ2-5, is DAGVTQSPTHLIKTRGQQVTLRCSPKSGHDTVSWYQQALGQGPQFIFQYYEEEERQRGNFPDRFSGHQFPNYSSELNVNALLLGDSALYLCASSRDSGRETQYFGPGTRLLVL.

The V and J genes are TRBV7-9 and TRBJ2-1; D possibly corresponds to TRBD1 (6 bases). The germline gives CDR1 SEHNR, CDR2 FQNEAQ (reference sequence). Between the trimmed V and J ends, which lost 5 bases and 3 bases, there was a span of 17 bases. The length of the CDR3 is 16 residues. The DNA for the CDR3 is TGTGCCAGCAGCCCCCGACAGGCGCCCTTCTACAATGAGCAGTTCTTC. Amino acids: CASSPRQAPFYNEQFF.

CDR3 nucleotide sequence: TGTGCCAGTAGTTTTGGTTCTAATGAAAAACTGTTTTTT. This encodes CASSFGSNEKLFF. The V gene is TRBV19, the J gene TRBJ1-4, with no clear D. CDR3 length equals 13 residues. Between the trimmed V and J ends, which lost 5 bases and 3 bases, there was a span of 7 bases. Germline loops: CDR1 LNHDA, CDR2 SQIVND (reference sequence).

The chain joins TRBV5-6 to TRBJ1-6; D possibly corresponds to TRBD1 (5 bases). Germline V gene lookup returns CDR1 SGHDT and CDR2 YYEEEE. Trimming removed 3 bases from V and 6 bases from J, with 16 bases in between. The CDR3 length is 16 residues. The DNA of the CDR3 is TGTGCCAGCAGCTACCGGGACGGGACTTTTAATTCACCCCTCCACTTT. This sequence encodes CASSYRDGTFNSPLHF. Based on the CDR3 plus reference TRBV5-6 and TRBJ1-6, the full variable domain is DAGVTQSPTHLIKTRGQQVTLRCSPKSGHDTVSWYQQALGQGPQFIFQYYEEEERQRGNFPDRFSGHQFPNYSSELNVNALLLGDSALYLCASSYRDGTFNSPLHFGNGTRLTVT.

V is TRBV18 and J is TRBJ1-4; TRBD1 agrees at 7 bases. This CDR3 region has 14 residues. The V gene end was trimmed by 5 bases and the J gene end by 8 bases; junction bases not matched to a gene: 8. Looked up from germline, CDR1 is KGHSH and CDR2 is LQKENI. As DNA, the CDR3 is TGTGCCAGCTCAACTACGACAGGGTTCGAAAAACTGTTTTTT. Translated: CASSTTTGFEKLFF.

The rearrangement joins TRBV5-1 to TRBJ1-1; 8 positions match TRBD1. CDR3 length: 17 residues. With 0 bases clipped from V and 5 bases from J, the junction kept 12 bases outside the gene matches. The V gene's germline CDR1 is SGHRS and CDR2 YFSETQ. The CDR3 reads CASSLAFARQGRTEAFF. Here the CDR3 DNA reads TGCGCCAGCAGCTTGGCTTTTGCTAGACAGGGGCGTACTGAAGCTTTCTTT.

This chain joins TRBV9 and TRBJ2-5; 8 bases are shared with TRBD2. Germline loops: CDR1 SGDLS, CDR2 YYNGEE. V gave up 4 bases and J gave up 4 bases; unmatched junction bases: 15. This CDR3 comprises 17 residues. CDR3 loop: CASSSPGGGAIGETQYF. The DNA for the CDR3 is TGTGCCAGCAGCTCCCCGGGGGGGGGCGCAATCGGAGAGACCCAGTACTTC.

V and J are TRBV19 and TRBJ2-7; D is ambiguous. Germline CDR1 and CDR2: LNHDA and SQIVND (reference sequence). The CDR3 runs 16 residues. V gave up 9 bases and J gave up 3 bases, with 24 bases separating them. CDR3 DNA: TGTGCCAGCAGCCTATCCTGGCTGCCGTTGAACTACGAGCAGTACTTC. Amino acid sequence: CASSLSWLPLNYEQYF.

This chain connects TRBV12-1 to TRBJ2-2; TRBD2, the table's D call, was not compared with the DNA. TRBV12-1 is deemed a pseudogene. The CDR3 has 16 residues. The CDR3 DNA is TGTGCCAGCAGCTTCAGCGGGAGGGGAAACACCGGGGAGCTGTTTTTT. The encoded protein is CASSFSGRGNTGELFF.

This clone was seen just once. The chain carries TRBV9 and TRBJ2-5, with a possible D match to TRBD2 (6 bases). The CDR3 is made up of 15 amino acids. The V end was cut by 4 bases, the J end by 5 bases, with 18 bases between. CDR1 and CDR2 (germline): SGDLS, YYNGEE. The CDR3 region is CASSSHAQGGETQYF. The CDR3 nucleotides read TGTGCCAGCAGCTCACACGCGCAGGGAGGCGAGACCCAGTACTTC.

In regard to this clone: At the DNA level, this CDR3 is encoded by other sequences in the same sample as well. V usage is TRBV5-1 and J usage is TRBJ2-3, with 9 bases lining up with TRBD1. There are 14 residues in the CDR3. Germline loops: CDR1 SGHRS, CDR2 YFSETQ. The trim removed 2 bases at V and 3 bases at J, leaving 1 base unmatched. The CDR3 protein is CASSLQGATDTQYF. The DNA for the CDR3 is TGCGCCAGCAGCTTACAGGGGGCGACAGATACGCAGTATTTT.

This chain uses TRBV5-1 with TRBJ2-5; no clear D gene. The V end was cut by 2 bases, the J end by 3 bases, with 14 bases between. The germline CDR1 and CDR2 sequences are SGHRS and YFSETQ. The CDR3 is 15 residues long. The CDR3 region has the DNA TGCGCCAGCAGCTTCGCCGCCAGCTTAAAAGAGACCCAGTACTTC. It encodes CASSFAASLKETQYF.

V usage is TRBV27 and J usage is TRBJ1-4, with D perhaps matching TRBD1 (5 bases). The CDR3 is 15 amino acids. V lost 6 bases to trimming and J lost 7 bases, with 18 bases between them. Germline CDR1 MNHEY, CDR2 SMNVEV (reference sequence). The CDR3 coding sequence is TGTGCCAGCAGAGGATTAGGGGTTATGGGTGAAAAACTGTTTTTT. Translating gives CASRGLGVMGEKLFF.

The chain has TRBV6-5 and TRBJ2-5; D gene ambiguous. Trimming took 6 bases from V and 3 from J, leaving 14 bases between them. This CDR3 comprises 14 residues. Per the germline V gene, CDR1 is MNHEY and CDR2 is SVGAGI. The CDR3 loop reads CASSRGSAEETQYF. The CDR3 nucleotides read TGTGCCAGCAGCCGAGGATCGGCAGAAGAGACCCAGTACTTC.

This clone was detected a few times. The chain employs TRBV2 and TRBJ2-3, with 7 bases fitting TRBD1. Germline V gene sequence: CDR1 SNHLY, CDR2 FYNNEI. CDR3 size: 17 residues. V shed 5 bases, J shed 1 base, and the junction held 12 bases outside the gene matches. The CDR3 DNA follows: TGTGCCAGCAGTAGGAGAAGACAGGGTGTAGGCACAGATACGCAGTATTTT. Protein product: CASSRRRQGVGTDTQYF.

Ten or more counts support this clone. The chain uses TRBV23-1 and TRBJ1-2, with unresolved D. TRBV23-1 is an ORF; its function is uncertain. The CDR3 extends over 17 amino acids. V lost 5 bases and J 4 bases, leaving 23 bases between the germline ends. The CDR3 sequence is CASSSPGAGPCAYGYTF. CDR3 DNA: TGCGCCAGCAGTTCCCCCGGTGCCGGACCTTGCGCCTATGGCTACACCTTC.

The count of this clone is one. The CDR3, as DNA: TGTGCCAGCAGCCAAGATCTCGGAGCAGGGAACGCCTATGGCTACACCTTC. Translation: CASSQDLGAGNAYGYTF. This chain uses TRBV4-2 with TRBJ1-2, with TRBD1 as a possible D gene (5 bases). Germline V CDR1 and CDR2: LGHNA, YNFKEQ. The V end lost 0 bases, the J end lost 4 bases, and 18 bases lay between the germline ends. The CDR3 extends over 17 amino acids.

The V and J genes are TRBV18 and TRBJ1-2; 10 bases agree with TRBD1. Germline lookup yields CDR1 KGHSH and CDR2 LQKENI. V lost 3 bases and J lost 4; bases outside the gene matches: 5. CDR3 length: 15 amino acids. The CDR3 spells CASSPGQGGFYGYTF. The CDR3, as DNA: TGTGCCAGCTCACCCGGACAGGGGGGCTTCTATGGCTACACCTTC.

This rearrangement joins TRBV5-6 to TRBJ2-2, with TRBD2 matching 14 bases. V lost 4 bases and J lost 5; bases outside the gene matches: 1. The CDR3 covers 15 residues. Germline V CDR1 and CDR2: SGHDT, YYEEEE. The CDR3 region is CASSRLAGGTGELFF. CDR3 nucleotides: TGTGCCAGCAGCCGACTAGCGGGAGGGACCGGGGAGCTGTTTTTT.

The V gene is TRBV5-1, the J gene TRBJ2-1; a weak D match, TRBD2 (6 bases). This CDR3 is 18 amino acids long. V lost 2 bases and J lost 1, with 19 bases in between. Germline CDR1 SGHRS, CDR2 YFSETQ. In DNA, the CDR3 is TGCGCCAGCAGCTTAGTATCACTAGCCGCCGTGTCCTACAATGAGCAGTTCTTC. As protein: CASSLVSLAAVSYNEQFF.